A single sample is the source of the 29 T cell receptor beta chains below, sequenced in a study of T cell repertoires in cytomegalovirus infection. One entry per CDR3 protein results from TCRdb running MiXCR on the reads. This sample has about 740,000 distinct CDR3 sequences, with 35% to 45% found just once. Sequences were obtained from PBMCs. The receptors originated from a human donor in good health (CMV status not recorded). Some clones in this sample may be carry-over from other donors' samples.

The chain links TRBV5-1 to TRBJ1-5; TRBD1 is a possible D gene (6 bases). This CDR3 comprises 16 residues. The V end was cut by 0 bases, the J end by 3 bases, with 13 bases between. CDR1 SGHRS and CDR2 YFSETQ come from the germline V gene. The CDR3 DNA is TGCGCCAGCAGCTTGGACCCCACAGGGAACAATCAGCCCCAGCATTTT. This encodes CASSLDPTGNNQPQHF.

Concerning this clonotype: Sequence at one end of the junction differs from germline and may be a read error. V is TRBV6-2 or TRBV6-3 and J is TRBJ2-5, with 7 nucleotides matching TRBD2. The CDR3 is 13 amino acids. Germline V lookup: CDR1 MNHEY, CDR2 SVGEGT. In DNA, the CDR3 is TGTGACAGCAGCCCTAGCGGACAAGAGACCCAGTACTTC. This gives the protein CDSSPSGQETQYF.

This clonotype showed up many times. This chain connects TRBV12-3 or TRBV12-4 to TRBJ1-2, with 8 bases that match TRBD1. The CDR3 covers 18 residues. With V trimmed by 1 base and J by 3 bases, 13 bases remained unmatched. The CDR3 sequence is CASSLGVTGGGPDYGYTF. The CDR3 bases are TGTGCCAGCAGTTTAGGGGTCACAGGGGGAGGGCCGGACTATGGCTACACCTTC.

The chain employs TRBV20-1 and TRBJ2-5, with D uncertain. Germline CDR1 is DFQATT and CDR2 is SNEGSKA (reference sequence). This CDR3 is 12 amino acids long. The chain's CDR3 is CTAVGQRETQYF. The CDR3 nucleotides read TGCACCGCCGTCGGGCAGAGAGAGACCCAGTACTTC.

Worth noting for this clonotype: The CDR3 ends on some other residue instead of the conserved phenylalanine or tryptophan, so this is likely a read error. V usage is TRBV11-1 and J usage is TRBJ2-7; no firm D call. This CDR3 region has 13 residues. Germline CDR1 is SGHAT and CDR2 is FQDESV (reference sequence). V gave up 2 bases and J gave up 5 bases, with 10 bases separating them. This CDR3 reads CASSLSRGHEQYL. The CDR3 DNA is TGTGCCAGCAGCTTATCCCGCGGCCACGAGCAGTACTTA.

This clonotype was counted only a few times. This rearrangement joins TRBV7-9 to TRBJ1-1; D is unclear. The germline gives CDR1 SEHNR, CDR2 FQNEAQ (reference sequence). This CDR3 spans 13 amino acids. V was pared by 3 bases and J by 5 bases, with 10 bases between. The CDR3: CASSFLVGTEAFF. CDR3 sequence (DNA): TGTGCCAGCAGCTTTTTAGTAGGGACTGAAGCTTTCTTT.

The chain couples TRBV18 to TRBJ2-4; TRBD2 is a possible D gene (5 bases). This CDR3 has 16 residues. Per germline, CDR1 KGHSH and CDR2 LQKENI. V lost 0 bases, J lost 1 base, and 10 bases lay in between. This chain's CDR3 is CASSPPAGIAKNIQYF. The CDR3 nucleotides are TGTGCCAGCTCACCACCTGCGGGTATTGCCAAAAACATTCAGTACTTC.

The chain couples TRBV6-1 to TRBJ1-5; 7 bases are a match to TRBD1. This CDR3 contains 13 residues. The junction had 5 bases not matched to a gene; V was cut back by 3 bases and J by 9 bases. The germline V gene encodes CDR1 MNHNS and CDR2 SASEGT. In DNA form, the CDR3 reads TGTGCCAGCAGTGAGGGACAGCGGCTGCCCCAGCATTTT. It specifies CASSEGQRLPQHF.

This clonotype was seen a handful of times. V gene TRBV7-9 combines with J gene TRBJ1-5; 7 bases are shared with TRBD1. Germline CDR1 SEHNR, CDR2 FQNEAQ (reference sequence). V was clipped by 5 bases and J by 9 bases; unmatched bases: 7. The CDR3 sequence is 13 residues long. The CDR3 DNA reads TGTGCCAGCAGCCGGGACAGCTTTGGGCCCCAGCATTTT. Translating it yields CASSRDSFGPQHF. The entire variable domain, with the rest obtained from reference TRBV7-9 and TRBJ1-5, is as follows: DTGVSQNPRHKITKRGQNVTFRCDPISEHNRLYWYRQTLGQGPEFLTYFQNEAQLEKSRLLSDRFSAERPKGSFSTLEIQRTEQGDSAMYLCASSRDSFGPQHFGDGTRLSIL.

The V gene is TRBV2, the J gene TRBJ1-3; the D is unclear. The CDR3 runs 17 residues. The V end lost 5 bases, the J end lost 0 bases, and 17 bases lay between the germline ends. Germline CDR1 SNHLY, CDR2 FYNNEI. Here the CDR3 reads CASSWLGSDSSGNTIYF. The CDR3 nucleotides are TGTGCCAGCAGTTGGCTCGGATCAGATAGCTCTGGAAACACCATATATTTT.

This clonotype was found a few times. The V and J genes are TRBV19 and TRBJ2-4; a weak D match, TRBD2 (6 bases). CDR1 is LNHDA, CDR2 SQIVND, per germline (reference sequence). The length of the CDR3 is 13 residues. Trimming left V 6 bases short and J 0 bases short, with 6 bases between. CDR3 residues: CASRGGAKNIQYF. As DNA, the CDR3 is TGTGCCAGTAGGGGAGGAGCCAAAAACATTCAGTACTTC. The whole variable domain, filled in from reference TRBV19 and TRBJ2-4, reads DGGITQSPKYLFRKEGQNVTLSCEQNLNHDAMYWYRQDPGQGLRLIYYSQIVNDFQKGDIAEGYSVSREKKESFPLTVTSAQKNPTAFYLCASRGGAKNIQYFGAGTRLSVL.

The rearrangement uses TRBV2 and TRBJ2-3; 9 bases are shared with TRBD2. Germline CDR1 SNHLY, CDR2 FYNNEI. V was clipped by 7 bases and J by 1 base; unmatched bases: 0. The CDR3 is 13 residues long. CDR3 in amino acids: CASTSGGTDTQYF. CDR3 nucleotides: TGTGCCAGCACTAGCGGGGGCACAGATACGCAGTATTTT.

The genes are TRBV28 and TRBJ1-1, with D hard to call. Trimming took 10 bases from V and 9 from J, leaving 18 bases between them. From germline, CDR1 is MDHEN and CDR2 SYDVKM. CDR3 size: 12 residues. The CDR3 nucleotides are TGTGCCACCAACGACGCTCAACTAAAAGCTTTCTTT. It is translated as CATNDAQLKAFF.

This clonotype was observed many times. The chain recombines TRBV12-3 or TRBV12-4 with TRBJ2-7; the match to TRBD1 covers 9 bases. There are 13 residues in the CDR3. The junction had 0 bases not matched to a gene; V was cut back by 4 bases and J by 2 bases. The CDR3 DNA sequence: TGTGCCAGCAGTTGGGACAGGGCCTACGAGCAGTACTTC. Translating gives CASSWDRAYEQYF.

The rearrangement uses TRBV6-2 or TRBV6-3 and TRBJ2-7; the D gene could be TRBD1 or TRBD2 (5 bases each). Germline CDR1 reads MNHEY; CDR2 reads SVGEGT. V lost 6 bases to trimming and J lost 6 bases, with 18 bases between them. The length of the CDR3 is 14 residues. Here the CDR3 DNA reads TGTGCCAGCAGACCCGGAGGTGGGGGACGCGAGCAGTACTTC. It encodes CASRPGGGGREQYF.

The chain joins TRBV7-8 to TRBJ2-4, with D hard to call. This CDR3 has 13 amino acids. Looked up from germline, CDR1 is SGHVS and CDR2 is FQNEAQ. Trimming shortened V by 1 base and J by 3 bases, and 4 bases separated the two germline ends. The CDR3 bases are TGTGCCAGCAGCTTAGAAGGCAAAAACATTCAGTACTTC. The encoded protein is CASSLEGKNIQYF.

The rearrangement uses TRBV28 and TRBJ2-1, with D possibly TRBD1 on 5 matching bases. The CDR3 contains 16 residues. The ends were cut back, 2 bases at V and 2 bases at J, with 13 bases in the middle. Germline values: CDR1 MDHEN, CDR2 SYDVKM. CDR3: CASSLQLKGPYNEQFF. For the CDR3, the DNA is TGTGCCAGCAGTTTACAGCTTAAGGGGCCCTACAATGAGCAGTTCTTC.

About this clonotype: A much more abundant neighbour one base away suggests this may be a read error. Here the CDR3 omits its conserved ending phenylalanine or tryptophan, so a read error is the likely source. V gene TRBV7-2 combines with J gene TRBJ2-1; TRBD2 matches at 13 bases. The germline gives CDR1 SGHTA, CDR2 FQGNSA. The CDR3 length is 15 residues. V was pared by 5 bases and J by 8 bases, with 6 bases of the junction left unmatched. DNA of the CDR3: TGTGCCAGCAGCGGCGGGACTAGCGGGGTCGATGAGCAGTTCTTA. It encodes CASSGGTSGVDEQFL.

CDR3: CSARGRGELYNEQFF. Written as DNA, the CDR3 is TGCAGTGCTAGGGGTAGGGGGGAGCTCTACAATGAGCAGTTCTTC. The V call is TRBV20-1, the J call TRBJ2-1, with D perhaps given as TRBD1 or TRBD2 (6 bases each). Germline CDR1 is DFQATT and CDR2 is SNEGSKA (reference sequence). The CDR3 consists of 15 residues. V lost 3 bases and J 3 bases, leaving 15 bases between the germline ends.

This chain joins TRBV6-1 and TRBJ2-2, with 8 nucleotides matching TRBD1. Looked up from germline, CDR1 is MNHNS and CDR2 is SASEGT. Trimming at V came to 5 bases and at J to 1 base, leaving 6 bases not matched to a gene. This CDR3 spans 16 amino acids. The CDR3 loop reads CASSKGQGLNTGELFF. CDR3 coding DNA: TGTGCCAGCAGTAAAGGACAGGGCTTGAACACCGGGGAGCTGTTTTTT.

This rearrangement joins TRBV28 to TRBJ2-7; 10 bases line up with TRBD2. The CDR3 extends over 14 amino acids. V lost 3 bases, J lost 4 bases, and 3 bases stayed unmatched. Germline CDR1 MDHEN, CDR2 SYDVKM. The CDR3 sequence: CASSFRTSGYEQYF. The CDR3 DNA is TGTGCCAGCAGTTTTCGGACTAGCGGATACGAGCAGTACTTC.

This chain connects TRBV2 to TRBJ1-5; D possibly corresponds to TRBD1 (6 bases). The V end lost 5 bases, the J end lost 7 bases, and 12 bases lay between the germline ends. The CDR3 loop spans 13 amino acids. From germline, CDR1 is SNHLY and CDR2 FYNNEI. Here the CDR3 reads CASSNRERQPQHF. CDR3 coding DNA: TGTGCCAGCAGTAACAGGGAAAGGCAGCCCCAGCATTTT.

V and J are TRBV7-3 and TRBJ2-7; 7 bases fit TRBD1. Germline CDR1 reads SGHTA; CDR2 reads FQGTGA. This CDR3 has 13 amino acids. The J segment lost 6 bases and the V segment lost 5 bases, leaving 7 bases of the junction unmatched. CDR3 bases: TGTGCCAGCAGCCTTGACAGGGTTCGCGAGCAGTACTTC. This translates into CASSLDRVREQYF.

This clonotype has only a few counts. The chain carries TRBV7-9 and TRBJ2-1; D is possibly TRBD2 (7 bases). The CDR3 runs 15 residues. Looked up from germline, CDR1 is SEHNR and CDR2 is FQNEAQ (reference sequence). With 1 base removed from V and 8 bases from J, the gap between germline ends came to 15 bases. The CDR3: CASSLVSQGRDEQFF. CDR3 bases: TGTGCCAGCAGCTTAGTCTCCCAGGGGAGGGATGAGCAGTTCTTC.

The chain carries TRBV30 and TRBJ2-5; D call uncertain. The V end was cut by 3 bases, the J end by 5 bases, with 7 bases between. The CDR3 sequence is 11 residues long. CDR1 and CDR2 (germline): GTSNPN, SVGIG (reference sequence). This CDR3 is CAWRSGETQYF. CDR3 sequence (DNA): TGTGCCTGGAGAAGTGGTGAGACCCAGTACTTC.

V usage is TRBV6-5 and J usage is TRBJ2-7; 11 positions match TRBD2. The CDR3 sequence is 15 residues long. Trimming took 1 base from V and 5 from J; bases not matched to a gene: 4. The germline gives CDR1 MNHEY, CDR2 SVGAGI. CDR3 protein: CASSYFSGGAHEQYF. The CDR3 DNA is TGTGCCAGCAGTTACTTTAGCGGGGGGGCCCACGAGCAGTACTTC.

The chain employs TRBV20-1 and TRBJ2-7; possible D gene TRBD2, 6 bases. CDR3 length equals 14 residues. V was clipped by 2 bases and J by 4 bases, with 15 bases between them. Germline V gene data show CDR1 as DFQATT and CDR2 as SNEGSKA (reference sequence). CDR3 nucleotides: TGCAGTGCTAGATCGGGACTCTCATTATACGAGCAGTACTTC. Translated, it gives CSARSGLSLYEQYF.

In this sample, this clonotype turned up a few times. The chain couples TRBV6-4 to TRBJ2-2; 9 bases map to TRBD1. CDR1 is MRHNA and CDR2 is SNTAGT in the germline V gene. Trimming removed 5 bases from V and 4 bases from J; junction bases left unmatched: 17. This CDR3 has 19 residues. CDR3 nucleotide sequence: TGTGCCAGCAGTAGACAGGGGGGCCCGGGCTCCCGGATCACCGGGGAGCTGTTTTTT. The encoded protein is CASSRQGGPGSRITGELFF.

This chain connects TRBV12-3 or TRBV12-4 to TRBJ2-3, with 7 bases fitting TRBD2. The J segment lost 0 bases and the V segment lost 6 bases, leaving 21 bases of the junction unmatched. The CDR3 consists of 20 residues. CDR3 loop: CASSHPGLSGKSPSTDTQYF. CDR3 sequence (DNA): TGTGCCAGCAGCCATCCGGGACTAAGTGGAAAGAGTCCTAGCACAGATACGCAGTATTTT.